The 32 T cell receptor beta chains reported below all come from one sample, sequenced in a study of blood T cell repertoires in COVID-19. The repertoire was sequenced with immunoSEQ multiplex PCR; TCRdb's copy has only in-frame clones and lacks some. The table has a few hundred thousand clones, more than 75% seen once; the top ten hold about 4.1%. The sequencing sample was made of peripheral blood. The receptors derive from a man aged 45-65 years with acute or convalescent COVID-19.

V usage is TRBV19 and J usage is TRBJ1-4; tentative D call: TRBD1 (5 bases). CDR3 size: 17 residues. The V gene lost 4 bases and the J gene lost 1 base, with 16 bases spanning the gap. The germline V gene has CDR1 LNHDA and CDR2 SQIVND (reference sequence). CDR3 DNA: TGTGCCAGTAGTACACCAGACCGGGGGTTAACTAATGAAAAACTGTTTTTT. This codes for CASSTPDRGLTNEKLFF.

The chain uses TRBV27 and TRBJ1-6, with 10 bases matching TRBD1. The J segment lost 14 bases and the V segment lost 0 bases, leaving 7 bases of the junction unmatched. Germline CDR1 is MNHEY and CDR2 is SMNVEV (reference sequence). The CDR3 is made up of 15 amino acids. CDR3: CASSLSRDRGRALHF. The CDR3 coding sequence is TGTGCCAGCAGTTTATCGAGGGACAGGGGAAGGGCCCTCCACTTT.

The chain employs TRBV10-1 and TRBJ1-1; the match to TRBD1 covers 9 bases. V trimming: 5 bases; J trimming: 4 bases; junction bases outside the gene matches: 8. The CDR3 runs 15 residues. Germline CDR1 WNHNN, CDR2 SYGVQD (reference sequence). This CDR3 reads CASSPRTGVGTEAFF. The DNA for the CDR3 is TGCGCCAGCAGTCCGCGGACAGGGGTTGGCACTGAAGCTTTCTTT.

This chain uses TRBV5-4 with TRBJ1-2; tentatively, D is TRBD1 (5 bases). There are 13 residues in the CDR3. Germline assignment: CDR1 SGHNT and CDR2 YYREEE (reference sequence). V shed 0 bases and J shed 5 bases, with 8 bases lying between them. CDR3 sequence reads: CASSLAGGYGYTF. CDR3 nucleotides: TGTGCCAGCAGCTTGGCCGGGGGGTATGGCTACACCTTC.

The chain is built from TRBV11-2 and TRBJ1-4, with D tentatively TRBD1 (6 bases). The V end lost 7 bases, the J end lost 7 bases, and 19 bases lay between the germline ends. From germline, CDR1 is SGHAT and CDR2 FQNNGV. CDR3 length equals 15 residues. The CDR3 DNA follows: TGTGCCAGCACCCCGGGGCGACAGGACTTTGAAAAACTGTTTTTT. Amino acids: CASTPGRQDFEKLFF.

The gene calls are TRBV29-1 and TRBJ1-2, with D perhaps TRBD1 (6 bases). Germline V lookup: CDR1 SQVTM, CDR2 ANQGSEA. The CDR3 is 15 residues long. The V gene lost 3 bases and the J gene lost 0 bases, with 14 bases spanning the gap. As DNA, the CDR3 is TGCAGCGTTGAGGGTGGGGGCACCTCTAACTATGGCTACACCTTC. Translated: CSVEGGGTSNYGYTF.

This chain links TRBV6-5 with TRBJ1-1, with TRBD1 matching over 7 bases. The CDR3 is made up of 13 amino acids. V dropped 8 bases and J dropped 1; count of bases not matched to a gene: 4. Germline assignment: CDR1 MNHEY and CDR2 SVGAGI. The CDR3 DNA is TGTGCCAGCGGGACAGCCCAGAACACTGAAGCTTTCTTT. Its translation: CASGTAQNTEAFF.

V and J are TRBV6-2 or TRBV6-3 and TRBJ1-3; 7 bases map to TRBD1. CDR1 is MNHEY, CDR2 SVGEGT, per germline. This CDR3 contains 15 residues. V was pared by 4 bases and J by 2 bases, with 5 bases of the junction left unmatched. CDR3 residues: CASSSIGQAGNTIYF. CDR3 DNA sequence: TGTGCCAGCAGTTCCATCGGACAGGCTGGAAACACCATATATTTT.

CDR3 nucleotide sequence: TGTGCCAGCAGTTACTCGGCAGGGGTAAGTCAGCCCCAGCATTTT. Protein product: CASSYSAGVSQPQHF. The J gene is TRBJ1-5, the V gene TRBV6-5, with D possibly matching TRBD1 (6 bases). CDR1 and CDR2 (germline): MNHEY, SVGAGI. V dropped 0 bases and J dropped 6 bases, with 12 bases sitting between them. The CDR3 sequence is 15 residues long.

The rearrangement uses TRBV7-9 and TRBJ2-1; D remains ambiguous. Per germline, CDR1 SEHNR and CDR2 FQNEAQ (reference sequence). V lost 5 bases, J lost 4 bases, and 6 bases lay in between. The length of the CDR3 is 12 residues. In nucleotides, the CDR3 is TGTGCCAGCAGCGGAGAGTACAATGAGCAGTTCTTC. The encoded protein is CASSGEYNEQFF.

The chain is built from TRBV2 and TRBJ2-3; D gene ambiguous. The CDR3 is 15 residues long. The V gene's germline CDR1 is SNHLY and CDR2 FYNNEI. V was clipped by 1 base and J by 0 bases, with 8 bases between them. CDR3 region: CASSEEAASTDTQYF. CDR3 nucleotide sequence: TGTGCCAGCAGTGAAGAGGCGGCTAGCACAGATACGCAGTATTTT.

V gene TRBV7-9 combines with J gene TRBJ1-1, with D unclear. The V gene's germline CDR1 is SEHNR and CDR2 FQNEAQ (reference sequence). This CDR3 contains 18 residues. The V end lost 6 bases, the J end lost 5 bases, and 28 bases lay between the germline ends. The CDR3 here is CASSSLEGRRSEHTEAFF. The CDR3 DNA follows: TGTGCCAGCAGTTCCCTGGAGGGCAGACGAAGTGAGCATACTGAAGCTTTCTTT.

The chain recombines TRBV5-1 with TRBJ1-3; 11 bases agree with TRBD1. Germline V gene lookup returns CDR1 SGHRS and CDR2 YFSETQ. CDR3 length: 14 amino acids. V dropped 4 bases and J dropped 8; count of bases not matched to a gene: 5. The CDR3 nucleotides are TGCGCCAGCAGCCGGACAGGGGGCTTTGACACCATATATTTT. Translated: CASSRTGGFDTIYF.

The sample holds one count of this clone. The chain couples TRBV19 to TRBJ1-1, with TRBD1 matching over 9 bases. Germline lookup yields CDR1 LNHDA and CDR2 SQIVND (reference sequence). The CDR3 has 14 residues. Trimming cost V 7 bases and J 1 base; bases outside gene matches: 4. This chain's CDR3 is CASKETGGNTEAFF. In DNA form, the CDR3 reads TGTGCCAGTAAGGAGACAGGGGGGAACACTGAAGCTTTCTTT. Using reference TRBV19 and TRBJ1-1 for the parts outside the CDR3, the full variable domain is DGGITQSPKYLFRKEGQNVTLSCEQNLNHDAMYWYRQDPGQGLRLIYYSQIVNDFQKGDIAEGYSVSREKKESFPLTVTSAQKNPTAFYLCASKETGGNTEAFFGQGTRLTVV.

V and J are TRBV10-2 and TRBJ1-5; tentative D call: TRBD1 (5 bases). The CDR3 has 17 residues. Trimming took off 3 bases at V and 0 bases at J, with 15 bases between the two ends. Germline V gene lookup returns CDR1 WSHSY and CDR2 SAAADI. CDR3 region: CASSDVGGIGSNQPQHF. DNA of the CDR3: TGCGCCAGCAGTGACGTGGGGGGAATAGGTAGCAATCAGCCCCAGCATTTT.

The rearrangement joins TRBV6-6 to TRBJ2-7; D not resolved. This CDR3 has 12 residues. Per the germline V gene, CDR1 is MNHNY and CDR2 is SVGAGI (reference sequence). V shed 5 bases and J shed 3 bases, with 8 bases lying between them. CDR3 DNA: TGTGCCAGCAGTCCTCCAGGCTACGAGCAGTACTTC. Protein sequence: CASSPPGYEQYF.

The rearrangement joins TRBV5-5 to TRBJ1-5; TRBD1 might be the D (6 bases). Germline V gene sequence: CDR1 SGHKS, CDR2 YYEKEE (reference sequence). The V gene lost 4 bases and the J gene lost 11 bases, with 16 bases spanning the gap. The CDR3 consists of 13 residues. CDR3 region: CASSTTGTTAQHF. In DNA, the CDR3 is TGTGCCAGCAGCACCACAGGGACGACAGCCCAGCATTTT.

The CDR3 DNA reads as TGTGCCATCAGTGATCGGCAGGGGGAAAATTCACCCCTCCACTTT. It translates to CAISDRQGENSPLHF. This chain links TRBV10-3 with TRBJ1-6, with TRBD1 matching over 7 bases. J lost 7 bases, V lost 3 bases, and 6 bases had no gene match. This CDR3 spans 15 amino acids. Looked up from germline, CDR1 is ENHRY and CDR2 is SYGVKD.

This clone has only one observation. This chain links TRBV12-5 with TRBJ2-1; possibly TRBD1 for D (6 bases). Germline-derived CDR1 and CDR2 are LGHNT and FRNRAP. V shed 2 bases and J shed 0 bases, with 17 bases lying between them. CDR3 length: 18 amino acids. The CDR3 DNA is TGTGCTAGTGGTTTGCCCCAACTCCAGGGGAGCTCCTACAATGAGCAGTTCTTC. Translating gives CASGLPQLQGSSYNEQFF.

V is TRBV7-8 and J is TRBJ1-2, with 9 bases that match TRBD1. The CDR3 has 14 amino acids. The germline V gene encodes CDR1 SGHVS and CDR2 FQNEAQ. The trim removed 9 bases at V and 5 bases at J, leaving 10 bases unmatched. The CDR3 DNA follows: TGTGCCAGTAAGAGTCCGGGACAGGGTTATGGCTACACCTTC. Its translation: CASKSPGQGYGYTF.

The chain recombines TRBV6-1 with TRBJ1-2, with 9 bases matching TRBD1. Germline assignment: CDR1 MNHNS and CDR2 SASEGT. The CDR3 contains 13 residues. The V and J ends lost 2 bases and 7 bases, in that order; junction bases with no gene match: 2. The CDR3 sequence is CASSERDRAGYTF. The CDR3 region has the DNA TGTGCCAGCAGTGAAAGGGACAGGGCTGGCTACACCTTC.

The gene calls are TRBV19 and TRBJ1-2; TRBD1 matches 7 bases. CDR1 is LNHDA, CDR2 SQIVND, per germline (reference sequence). The CDR3 length is 14 residues. The trim removed 4 bases at V and 0 bases at J, leaving 2 bases unmatched. The CDR3 sequence: CASSTTGTNYGYTF. For the CDR3, the DNA is TGTGCCAGTAGTACGACAGGGACTAACTATGGCTACACCTTC.

This chain connects TRBV11-2 to TRBJ1-2, with D tentatively TRBD1 (6 bases). This CDR3 spans 15 amino acids. Germline assignment: CDR1 SGHAT and CDR2 FQNNGV. Trimming stripped 1 base from V and 6 bases from J, with 15 bases between. The CDR3 region has the DNA TGTGCCAGCAGCTTAGGATGGACAGAGAGAAATGGCTACACCTTC. It yields the protein CASSLGWTERNGYTF.

The chain couples TRBV7-3 to TRBJ1-2, with a tentative D call TRBD1 (6 bases). The ends were cut back, 5 bases at V and 6 bases at J, with 13 bases in the middle. Germline V gene lookup returns CDR1 SGHTA and CDR2 FQGTGA. The CDR3 has 13 amino acids. The CDR3 loop reads CASSRTAGNGYTF. Written as DNA, the CDR3 is TGTGCCAGCAGCAGGACAGCCGGGAATGGCTACACCTTC. Together with reference TRBV7-3 and TRBJ1-2, the CDR3 gives the full variable domain: GAGVSQTPSNKVTEKGKYVELRCDPISGHTALYWYRQSLGQGPEFLIYFQGTGAADDSGLPNDRFFAVRPEGSVSTLKIQRTERGDSAVYLCASSRTAGNGYTFGSGTRLTVV.

The chain links TRBV19 to TRBJ1-2; no firm D call. The germline V gene encodes CDR1 LNHDA and CDR2 SQIVND (reference sequence). The V gene lost 3 bases and the J gene lost 0 bases, with 5 bases spanning the gap. The CDR3 runs to 13 residues. As DNA, the CDR3 is TGTGCCAGTAGTATGCAGACTAACTATGGCTACACCTTC. This sequence encodes CASSMQTNYGYTF.

The V gene is TRBV6-5, the J gene TRBJ1-5; 8 bases align to TRBD1. The V gene's germline CDR1 is MNHEY and CDR2 SVGAGI. The J segment lost 1 base and the V segment lost 11 bases, leaving 10 bases of the junction unmatched. This CDR3 region has 15 residues. The CDR3 loop is CAARGRQGSNQPQHF. Written as DNA, the CDR3 is TGTGCCGCCAGGGGGCGGCAGGGAAGCAATCAGCCCCAGCATTTT.

J is TRBJ1-1 and V is TRBV20-1, with D hard to call. Germline-derived CDR1 and CDR2 are DFQATT and SNEGSKA (reference sequence). The length of the CDR3 is 10 residues. V dropped 7 bases and J dropped 6 bases, with 9 bases sitting between them. Here the CDR3 DNA reads TGCAGTGTCTCTAACGCTGAAGCTTTCTTT. Translating it yields CSVSNAEAFF.

The count of this clone is one. V gene TRBV5-1 combines with J gene TRBJ1-1, with 7 bases that match TRBD1. V lost 6 bases to trimming and J lost 1 base; unmatched junction nucleotides: 6. Per germline, CDR1 SGHRS and CDR2 YFSETQ. This CDR3 is built from 14 residues. CDR3 sequence (DNA): TGCGCCAGCACCGCGGGACAGACGAACACTGAAGCTTTCTTT. Translated, it gives CASTAGQTNTEAFF.

This chain joins TRBV5-1 and TRBJ2-7; 10 nucleotides align to TRBD1. Germline CDR1 and CDR2: SGHRS and YFSETQ. The junction had 9 bases not matched to a gene; V was cut back by 4 bases and J by 5 bases. CDR3 length: 15 amino acids. The CDR3 nucleotides read TGCGCCAGCAGCCCAGGGACAGGGGTTATTCACGAGCAGTACTTC. Protein product: CASSPGTGVIHEQYF.

The chain joins TRBV2 to TRBJ1-6; TRBD1 matches at 8 bases. Germline CDR1 is SNHLY and CDR2 is FYNNEI. The CDR3 consists of 16 residues. V shed 6 bases and J 4 bases; nucleotides not matched to a gene: 8. The CDR3 bases are TGTGCCAGCAGAGACGCGACAGGGGCATATAATTCACCCCTCCACTTT. Translation gives CASRDATGAYNSPLHF.

The rearrangement uses TRBV7-9 and TRBJ1-2, with a possible D match to TRBD1 (5 bases). The CDR3 runs 14 residues. Trimming left V 8 bases short and J 5 bases short, with 18 bases between. CDR1 SEHNR and CDR2 FQNEAQ come from the germline V gene (reference sequence). The CDR3 nucleotides are TGTGCCAGCTCCCTCGCGGGGGATCGGTATGGCTACACCTTC. Amino acid sequence: CASSLAGDRYGYTF.

The sample holds one count of this clone. The chain links TRBV19 to TRBJ1-1, with 9 bases fitting TRBD1. The CDR3 contains 15 residues. The junction had 8 bases not matched to a gene; V was cut back by 8 bases and J by 1 base. Germline V gives CDR1 LNHDA, CDR2 SQIVND (reference sequence). In DNA, the CDR3 is TGTGCCAGTCACGAGGACAGGGGTTGGAACACTGAAGCTTTCTTT. Encoded protein: CASHEDRGWNTEAFF.